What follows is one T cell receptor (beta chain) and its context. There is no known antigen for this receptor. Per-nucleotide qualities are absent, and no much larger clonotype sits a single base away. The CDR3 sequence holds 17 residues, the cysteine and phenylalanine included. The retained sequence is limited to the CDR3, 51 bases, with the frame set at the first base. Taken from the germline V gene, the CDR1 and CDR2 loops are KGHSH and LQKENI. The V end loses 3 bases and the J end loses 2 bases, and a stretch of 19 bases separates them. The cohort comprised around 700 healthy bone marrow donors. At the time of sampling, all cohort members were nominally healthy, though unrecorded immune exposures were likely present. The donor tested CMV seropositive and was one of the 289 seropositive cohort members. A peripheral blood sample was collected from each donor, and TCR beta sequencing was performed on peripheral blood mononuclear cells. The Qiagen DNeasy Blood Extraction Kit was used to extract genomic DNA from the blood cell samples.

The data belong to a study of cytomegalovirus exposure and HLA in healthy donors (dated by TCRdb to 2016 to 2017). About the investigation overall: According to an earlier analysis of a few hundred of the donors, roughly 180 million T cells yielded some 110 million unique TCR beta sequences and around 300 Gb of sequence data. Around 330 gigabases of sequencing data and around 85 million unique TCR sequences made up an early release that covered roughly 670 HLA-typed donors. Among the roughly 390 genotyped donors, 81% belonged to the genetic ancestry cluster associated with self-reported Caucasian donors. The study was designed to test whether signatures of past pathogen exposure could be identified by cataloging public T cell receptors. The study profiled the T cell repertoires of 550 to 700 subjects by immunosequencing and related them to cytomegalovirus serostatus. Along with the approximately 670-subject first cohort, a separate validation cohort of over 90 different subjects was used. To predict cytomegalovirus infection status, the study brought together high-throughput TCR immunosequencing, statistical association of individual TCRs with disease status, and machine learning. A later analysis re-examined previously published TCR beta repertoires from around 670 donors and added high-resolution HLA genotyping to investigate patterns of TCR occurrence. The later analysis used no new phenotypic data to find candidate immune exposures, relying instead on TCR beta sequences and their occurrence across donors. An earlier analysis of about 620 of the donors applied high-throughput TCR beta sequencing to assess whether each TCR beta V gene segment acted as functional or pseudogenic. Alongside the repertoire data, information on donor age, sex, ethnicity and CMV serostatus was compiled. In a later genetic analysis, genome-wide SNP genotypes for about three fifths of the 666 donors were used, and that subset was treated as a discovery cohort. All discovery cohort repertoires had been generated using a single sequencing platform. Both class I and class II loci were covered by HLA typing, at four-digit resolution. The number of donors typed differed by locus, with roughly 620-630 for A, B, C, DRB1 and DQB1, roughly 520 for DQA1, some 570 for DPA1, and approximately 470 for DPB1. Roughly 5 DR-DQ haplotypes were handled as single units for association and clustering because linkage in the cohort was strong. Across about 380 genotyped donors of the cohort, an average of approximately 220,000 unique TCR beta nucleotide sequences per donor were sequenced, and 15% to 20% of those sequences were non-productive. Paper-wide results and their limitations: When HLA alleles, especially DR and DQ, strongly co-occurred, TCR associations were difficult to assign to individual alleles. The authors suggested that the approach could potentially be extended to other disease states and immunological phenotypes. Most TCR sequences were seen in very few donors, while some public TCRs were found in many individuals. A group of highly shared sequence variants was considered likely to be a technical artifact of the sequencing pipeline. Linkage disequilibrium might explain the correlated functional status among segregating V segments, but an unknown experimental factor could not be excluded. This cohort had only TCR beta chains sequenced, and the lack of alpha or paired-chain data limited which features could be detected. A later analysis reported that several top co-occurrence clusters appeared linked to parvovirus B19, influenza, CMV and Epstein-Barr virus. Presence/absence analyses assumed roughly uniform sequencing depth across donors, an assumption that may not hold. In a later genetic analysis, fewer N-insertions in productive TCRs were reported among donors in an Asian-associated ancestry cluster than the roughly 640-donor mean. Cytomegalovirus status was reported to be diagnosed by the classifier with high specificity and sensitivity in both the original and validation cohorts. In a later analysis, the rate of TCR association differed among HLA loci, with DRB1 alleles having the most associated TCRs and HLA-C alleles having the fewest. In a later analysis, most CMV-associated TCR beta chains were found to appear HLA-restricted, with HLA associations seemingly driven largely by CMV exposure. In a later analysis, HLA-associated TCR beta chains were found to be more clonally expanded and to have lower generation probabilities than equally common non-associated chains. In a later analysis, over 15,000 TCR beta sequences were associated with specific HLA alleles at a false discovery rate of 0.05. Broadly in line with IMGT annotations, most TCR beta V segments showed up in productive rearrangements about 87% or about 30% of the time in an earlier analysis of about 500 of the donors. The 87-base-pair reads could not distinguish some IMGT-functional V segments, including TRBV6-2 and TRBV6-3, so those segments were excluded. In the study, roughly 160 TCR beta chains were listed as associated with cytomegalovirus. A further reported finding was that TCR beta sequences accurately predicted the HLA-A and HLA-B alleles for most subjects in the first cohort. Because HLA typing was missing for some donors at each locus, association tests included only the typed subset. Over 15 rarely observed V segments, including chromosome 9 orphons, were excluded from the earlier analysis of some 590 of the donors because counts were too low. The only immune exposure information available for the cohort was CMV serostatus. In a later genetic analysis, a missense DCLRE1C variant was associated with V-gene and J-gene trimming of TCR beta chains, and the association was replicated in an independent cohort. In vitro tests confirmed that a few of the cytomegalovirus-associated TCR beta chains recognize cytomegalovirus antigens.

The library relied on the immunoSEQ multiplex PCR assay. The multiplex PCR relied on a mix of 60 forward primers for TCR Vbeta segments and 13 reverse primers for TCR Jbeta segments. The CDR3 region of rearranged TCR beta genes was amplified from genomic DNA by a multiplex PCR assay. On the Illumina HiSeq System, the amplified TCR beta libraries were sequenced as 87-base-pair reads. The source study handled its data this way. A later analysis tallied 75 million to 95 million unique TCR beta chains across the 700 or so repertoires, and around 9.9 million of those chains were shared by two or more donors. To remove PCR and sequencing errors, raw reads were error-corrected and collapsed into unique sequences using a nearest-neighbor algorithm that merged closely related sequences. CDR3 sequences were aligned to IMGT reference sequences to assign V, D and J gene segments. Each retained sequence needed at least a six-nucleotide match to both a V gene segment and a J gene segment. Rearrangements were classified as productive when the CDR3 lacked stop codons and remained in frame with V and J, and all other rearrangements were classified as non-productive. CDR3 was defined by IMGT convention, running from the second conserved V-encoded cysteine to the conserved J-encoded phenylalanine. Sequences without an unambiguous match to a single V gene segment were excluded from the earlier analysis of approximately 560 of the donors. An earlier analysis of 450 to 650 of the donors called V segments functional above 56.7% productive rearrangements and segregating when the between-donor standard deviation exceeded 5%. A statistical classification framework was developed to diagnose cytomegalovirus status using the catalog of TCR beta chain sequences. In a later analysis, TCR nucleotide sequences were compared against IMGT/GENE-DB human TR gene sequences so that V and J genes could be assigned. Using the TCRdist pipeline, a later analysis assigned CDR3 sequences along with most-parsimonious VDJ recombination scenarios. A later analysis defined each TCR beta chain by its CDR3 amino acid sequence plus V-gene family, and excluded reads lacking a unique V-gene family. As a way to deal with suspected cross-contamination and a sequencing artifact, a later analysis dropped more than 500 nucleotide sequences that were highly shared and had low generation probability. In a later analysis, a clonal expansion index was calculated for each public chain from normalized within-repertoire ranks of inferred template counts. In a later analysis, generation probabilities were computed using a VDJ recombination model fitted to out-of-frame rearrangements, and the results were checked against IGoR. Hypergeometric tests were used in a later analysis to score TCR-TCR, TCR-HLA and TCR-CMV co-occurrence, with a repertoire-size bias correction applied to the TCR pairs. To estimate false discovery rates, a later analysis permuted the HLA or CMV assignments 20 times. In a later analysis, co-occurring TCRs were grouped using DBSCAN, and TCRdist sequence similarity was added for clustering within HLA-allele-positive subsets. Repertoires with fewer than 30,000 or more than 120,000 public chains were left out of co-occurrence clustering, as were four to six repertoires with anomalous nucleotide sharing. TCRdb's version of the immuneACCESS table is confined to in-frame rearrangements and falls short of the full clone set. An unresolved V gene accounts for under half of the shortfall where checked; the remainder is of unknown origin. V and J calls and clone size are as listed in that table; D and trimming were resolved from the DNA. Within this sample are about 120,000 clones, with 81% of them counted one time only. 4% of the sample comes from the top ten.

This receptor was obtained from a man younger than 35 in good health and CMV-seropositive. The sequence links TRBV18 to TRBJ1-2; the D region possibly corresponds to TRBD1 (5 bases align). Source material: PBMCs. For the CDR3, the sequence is CASSPYSRQQTNYGYTF. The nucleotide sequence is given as TGTGCCAGCTCACCCTACTCCCGACAGCAGACCAACTATGGCTACACCTTC.